One and the same sample provided the 15 T cell receptor beta chains below, sequenced in a study of cytomegalovirus exposure and HLA in healthy donors (TCRdb year 2017). Libraries were prepared through the immunoSEQ multiplex PCR assay. For the multiplex PCR, a mixture combining 60 forward primers for TCR Vbeta segments and 13 reverse primers for TCR Jbeta segments was used. The table comes from immuneACCESS by way of TCRdb, which keeps in-frame sequences with V and J called. Part of the clones is missing from these tables; in studies checked, under half for an unresolved V gene and the rest for unknown reasons. A total of approximately 180,000 clones appear in this sample, more than 85% of them only once. Clones ranked in the top ten supply approximately 1.7% of the sample. The sequenced sample consisted of PBMCs. These receptors came from a woman aged 18-29 years in good health and CMV-seronegative.

CDR3 protein: CASSGTSGSYEQYF. The CDR3 DNA is TGCGCCAGCAGTGGGACTAGCGGCTCCTACGAGCAGTACTTC. V and J are TRBV10-1 and TRBJ2-7, with 10 nucleotides matching TRBD2. V was pared by 4 bases and J by 0 bases, with 0 bases of the junction left unmatched. Germline loops: CDR1 WNHNN, CDR2 SYGVQD (reference sequence). The CDR3 loop spans 14 amino acids.

The gene calls are TRBV2 and TRBJ1-5; TRBD1 is a possible D gene (6 bases). The V and J ends lost 6 bases and 6 bases respectively, with 18 bases between them. Germline CDR1 SNHLY, CDR2 FYNNEI. The length of the CDR3 is 15 residues. The chain's CDR3 is CASSALGQFGQPQHF. CDR3 DNA: TGTGCCAGCAGCGCCCTCGGACAGTTTGGTCAGCCCCAGCATTTT.

This chain uses TRBV7-2 with TRBJ2-1, with 7 bases that match TRBD2. Germline trimming cut 1 base from V and 15 bases from J; bases unmatched to any gene: 9. This CDR3 contains 13 residues. In germline, CDR1 is SGHTA, CDR2 FQGNSA. The CDR3 sequence is CASSLDRGGAAFF. The CDR3 DNA follows: TGTGCCAGCAGCTTAGACCGCGGGGGAGCCGCGTTCTTC.

The chain joins TRBV5-1 to TRBJ1-2; 7 bases line up with TRBD1. CDR1 and CDR2 (germline): SGHRS, YFSETQ. The CDR3 totals 13 residues. J gave up 7 bases and V 0 bases, and 3 bases lay outside the gene matches. CDR3 DNA sequence: TGCGCCAGCAGCTTGGAGGGGGCGAGTGGCTACACCTTC. It codes for CASSLEGASGYTF.

This clone was seen only once. This chain links TRBV5-5 with TRBJ1-2, with unresolved D. The V end was cut by 6 bases, the J end by 5 bases, with 11 bases between. This CDR3 has 12 amino acids. The germline CDR1 and CDR2 sequences are SGHKS and YYEKEE (reference sequence). Here the CDR3 DNA reads TGTGCCAGCACGAGCCAAGTATATGGCTACACCTTC. Encoded protein: CASTSQVYGYTF.

This chain connects TRBV5-4 to TRBJ1-2; TRBD1 is a possible D gene (6 bases). This CDR3 region has 14 residues. Looked up from germline, CDR1 is SGHNT and CDR2 is YYREEE (reference sequence). Trimming cost V 4 bases and J 2 bases, with 12 bases left between them. In DNA form, the CDR3 reads TGTGCCAGCAGCAGATCCGGGACAAACTATGGCTACACCTTC. Amino acid sequence: CASSRSGTNYGYTF.

The CDR3 DNA reads TGCGCCAGCAGCACGGGACAGAGAACTAATGAAAAACTGTTTTTT. Protein: CASSTGQRTNEKLFF. The V and J genes are TRBV5-1 and TRBJ1-4; 7 positions match TRBD1. V lost 4 bases to trimming and J lost 1 base; unmatched junction nucleotides: 4. Germline assignment: CDR1 SGHRS and CDR2 YFSETQ. This CDR3 is built from 15 residues. Together with reference TRBV5-1 and TRBJ1-4, the CDR3 gives the full variable domain: KAGVTQTPRYLIKTRGQQVTLSCSPISGHRSVSWYQQTPGQGLQFLFEYFSETQRNKGNFPGRFSGRQFSNSRSEMNVSTLELGDSALYLCASSTGQRTNEKLFFGSGTQLSVL.

V gene TRBV7-8 combines with J gene TRBJ2-5; D may be TRBD2 (5 bases). The J call could be wrong; TRBJ2-7 is a better fit for the DNA end. Germline V CDR1 and CDR2: SGHVS, FQNEAQ. The CDR3 runs to 13 residues. The CDR3 here is CASSPWIGSEQYF. The CDR3 nucleotides are TGTGCCAGCAGCCCCTGGATAGGGAGCGAGCAGTACTTC.

The CDR3 region is CASSDRGRGTEAFF. CDR3 DNA: TGTGCCAGCAGCGACAGGGGGCGAGGGACTGAAGCTTTCTTT. The chain couples TRBV7-9 to TRBJ1-1, with TRBD1 matching 10 bases. The germline CDR1 and CDR2 sequences are SEHNR and FQNEAQ (reference sequence). Trimming took 5 bases from V and 5 from J; bases not matched to a gene: 5. The CDR3 runs to 14 residues.

The chain uses TRBV6-1 and TRBJ1-2, with a tentative D call TRBD1 (6 bases). In germline, CDR1 is MNHNS, CDR2 SASEGT. This CDR3 is 15 amino acids long. Deletions cut 7 bases from V and 4 bases from J, with 19 bases between. The CDR3, as DNA: TGTGCCAGCAAAAAACAGGGTGGACAGACCTATGGCTACACCTTC. It specifies CASKKQGGQTYGYTF.

The chain recombines TRBV29-1 with TRBJ2-1; D might be TRBD1 (5 bases). In germline, CDR1 is SQVTM, CDR2 ANQGSEA. The CDR3 spans 12 residues. V dropped 0 bases and J dropped 10 bases, with 10 bases sitting between them. The CDR3 bases are TGCAGCGTTGAAGAGAAAGGGGTAGAGCAGTTCTTC. It translates to CSVEEKGVEQFF.

The chain links TRBV14 to TRBJ1-2; D remains unclear. CDR1 and CDR2 from the germline V gene are SGHDN and FVKESK. Trimming took 1 base from V and 7 from J, leaving 13 bases between them. The CDR3 has 14 amino acids. CDR3 DNA sequence: TGTGCCAGCAGCCAAGGCCTCGGGGTGTCTGGCTACACCTTC. Translating gives CASSQGLGVSGYTF.

J is TRBJ1-3 and V is TRBV9, with D possibly being TRBD1 (6 bases). The V end lost 2 bases, the J end lost 0 bases, and 9 bases lay between the germline ends. This CDR3 has 15 amino acids. In germline, CDR1 is SGDLS, CDR2 YYNGEE. CDR3 DNA: TGTGCCAGCAGCGTTTTAGGGGGCTCTGGAAACACCATATATTTT. Translated, it gives CASSVLGGSGNTIYF.

V is TRBV5-6 and J is TRBJ2-5; possible D gene TRBD1, 6 bases. Near its end, the DNA agrees better with TRBJ2-7, so the J call may be wrong. The CDR3 spans 14 residues. Per germline, CDR1 SGHDT and CDR2 YYEEEE. The CDR3: CASSLTGHFYEQYF. The CDR3 DNA sequence: TGTGCCAGCAGTCTTACGGGACATTTCTACGAGCAGTACTTC.

J is TRBJ2-3 and V is TRBV7-2; a weak D match, TRBD2 (5 bases). The germline V gene has CDR1 SGHTA and CDR2 FQGNSA. V gave up 6 bases and J gave up 9 bases, with 16 bases separating them. This CDR3 has 13 residues. CDR3: CASRAGPTPTQYF. DNA for the CDR3: TGTGCCAGCAGGGCGGGTCCGACCCCAACGCAGTATTTT.